A single T cell receptor (beta chain) is shown here with its context. Its antigen is currently not known. No much larger clone is present one base from it, and per-base qualities are unavailable. The library was generated by the immunoSEQ multiplex PCR assay. The original pipeline was this. A statistical classification framework was built for diagnosing cytomegalovirus status from the catalog of TCR beta chain sequences. Sourced from immuneACCESS, this table was stored by TCRdb with only in-frame sequences that have V and J called. A share of the clones is absent; for the studies checked, an unresolved V gene accounts for under half, and the remainder has no known explanation. Clone size and V and J calls were adopted from that table, with D and trimming inferred from the DNA. The sample records 68,000 or so clones, 91% of which are singletons. The ten most abundant clones make up just over 3% of the sample.

This entry is derived from a study of cytomegalovirus exposure and HLA in healthy donors (dated by TCRdb to about 2017). Regarding the complete study: According to a later analysis, one platform produced both the 110 or so validation repertoires and the 666 repertoires of the first cohort. The study aimed to test whether signatures of past pathogen exposure could be identified by cataloging public T cell receptors. Along with the roughly 610-subject first cohort, a separate validation cohort of over a hundred different subjects was used. To predict cytomegalovirus infection status, the study combined high-throughput TCR immunosequencing, statistical association of individual TCRs with disease status, and machine learning. What the work shows at the level of the full study, not this receptor alone: Three of the identified cytomegalovirus-associated TCR beta chains were confirmed in vitro to be specific for cytomegalovirus antigens. A later analysis lacked HLA typing for the validation cohort, so it scored co-occurrence in that cohort across all 120 or so repertoires. Subsequent analysis determined that TCRs grouped into clusters in the first cohort also showed a tendency toward co-occurrence across the 120 or so validation repertoires, and 85% to 95% of cluster scores exceeded 0. The study gave a list of some 150 TCR beta chains associated with cytomegalovirus. The classifier was reported to diagnose cytomegalovirus status with high specificity and sensitivity in both the original and validation cohorts. It was suggested by the authors that the approach could potentially be generalized to other disease states and immunological phenotypes. While some public TCRs were present in many individuals, most TCR sequences turned up only very rarely across donors.

From its cysteine to its phenylalanine, the CDR3 spans 15 amino acids. Here the CDR3 DNA is all that survives: 45 bases in frame from base 1. V drops 5 bases and J drops 7 bases, leaving 18 bases in between. Taken from the germline V gene, the CDR1 and CDR2 loops are SGHRS and YFSETQ. Separate from the roughly 630-subject first cohort, the validation cohort of over 90 subjects was the group to which the donors belonged. The specimen was PBMCs. The receptor chain draws on TRBV5-1 and TRBJ2-2, and the D gene may be TRBD2, 5 bases matching. This TCR derives from a man aged 18 to 35 in good health and CMV-seronegative. The nucleotide sequence reads as follows: TGCGCCAGCAGGGAGGTAGCTATGGCCGGCGGGGAGCTGTTTTTT. Its translation reads: CASREVAMAGGELFF.